This TCR beta chain was captured in a study of T cells in tuberculosis. Study-wide context: Blood was taken before or within 7 days of anti-tuberculosis therapy. Overall study findings and caveats: The TCR-beta difference was not significant; alpha differences partly reflected length. A GMM-specific repertoire classifier reached 80% to 90% accuracy, AUROC 0.90.

On this clone itself: Its antigen remains unidentified.

The trim removed 2 bases at V and 5 bases at J, leaving 9 bases unmatched. Per germline, CDR1 MNHEY and CDR2 SMNVEV (reference sequence). This CDR3 comprises 15 residues. Using immunoSEQ multiplex PCR, the repertoire was profiled, and TCRdb retains in-frame clones only, with some absent. The sample gives under 40,000 clones, 86% of which show up once; 4% to 6.5% is in the top ten. Time point noted: new active TB diagnosis, blood taken before or within 7 days of starting treatment. Patients were newly diagnosed, HIV-seronegative, and aged 18 or older. Source: PBMCs, taken at tuberculosis diagnosis. The sequence was obtained from an adult with tuberculosis. The chain couples TRBV27 to TRBJ2-7; 7 nucleotides match TRBD2. CDR3 nucleotide sequence: TGTGCCAGCAGTTTAGTGGCGGGAGAACTGAACGAGCAGTACTTC. Translating gives CASSLVAGELNEQYF.